This T cell receptor beta chain is from a study of blood T cells in healthy people across ages. On this clonotype itself: Antigen: not known.

Next came a second PCR, run for roughly 6 to 11 cycles, which used a sample-barcoded 5' primer along with a J-beta primer mix. TCRdb reanalysed the 5' RACE reads using MiXCR and keeps one entry per CDR3 protein. The table lists roughly 800,000 distinct CDR3 sequences, about 48% of them singletons. Whole-study results and caveats: Diversity of TCR beta per million T cells declined in a roughly linear way with age. Naive T cell percentage by flow cytometry tracked strongly with beta diversity. Comparison with aged donors showed that long-lived donors had more naive CD4+ cells and higher diversity.

There are 13 residues in the CDR3. Germline CDR1 and CDR2: MNHEY and SVGAGI. The source material was blood. This sequence originates from a man older than 75 in good health. The chain employs TRBV6-5 and TRBJ2-4; 8 nucleotides match TRBD1. With the DNA end fitting TRBJ2-7 better, the J assignment may be wrong. Here the CDR3 reads CASRQGAIYEQYF. CDR3 coding DNA: TGTGCCAGCAGGCAGGGGGCCATTTACGAGCAGTACTTC.